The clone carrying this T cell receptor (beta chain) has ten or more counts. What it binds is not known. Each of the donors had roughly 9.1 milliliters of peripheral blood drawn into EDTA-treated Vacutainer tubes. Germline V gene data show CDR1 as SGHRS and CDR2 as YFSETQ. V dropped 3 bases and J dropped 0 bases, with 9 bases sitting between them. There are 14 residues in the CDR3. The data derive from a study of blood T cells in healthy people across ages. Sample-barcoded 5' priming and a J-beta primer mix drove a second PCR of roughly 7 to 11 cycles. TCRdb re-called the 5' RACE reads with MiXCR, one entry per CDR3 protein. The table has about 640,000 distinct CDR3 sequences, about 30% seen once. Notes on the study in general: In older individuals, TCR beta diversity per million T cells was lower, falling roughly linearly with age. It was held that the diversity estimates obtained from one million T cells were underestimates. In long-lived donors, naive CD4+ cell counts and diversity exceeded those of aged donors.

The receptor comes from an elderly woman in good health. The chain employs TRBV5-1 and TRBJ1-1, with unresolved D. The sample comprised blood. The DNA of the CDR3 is TGCGCCAGCAGCTCCATTACAATGAACACTGAAGCTTTCTTT. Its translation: CASSSITMNTEAFF.